These T cell receptor beta chains were read from a single sample in a study of shared clonotypes between healthy human individuals. Using immunoSEQ multiplex PCR, the repertoire was profiled, and TCRdb retains in-frame clones only, with some absent. The data show over 400,000 clones, approximately 80% seen once. Sequences were obtained from PBMCs. The receptor source for this set is a woman aged 40-49 years in good health. Some clones in this sample may be carry-over from other donors' samples. The CDR3 runs from the conserved cysteine through the conserved F or W. The D gene is left open where the match is weak. Where a row states a size, it is once, few, many or the class of an expanded clone; other rows omit it.

d_gene,abundance,j_gene,v_gene,CDR3aa,CDR3nt
.,.,TRBJ2-2,TRBV7-8,CASSLGLATTGELFF,TGTGCCAGCAGCTTAGGCCTAGCAACCACCGGGGAGCTGTTTTTT
TRBD2,.,TRBJ2-3,TRBV4-2,CASSQGTSGDTDTQYF,TGTGCCAGCAGCCAAGGGACTAGCGGAGACACAGATACGCAGTATTTT
.,few,TRBJ2-7,TRBV9,CASSETPGSYEQYF,TGTGCCAGCAGCGAGACGCCTGGCTCCTACGAGCAGTACTTC
.,.,TRBJ2-1,TRBV28,CASSEAGSWQFF,TGTGCCAGCTCAGAGGCCGGGTCTTGGCAGTTCTTC
.,.,TRBJ2-1,TRBV5-4,CASSLPASGSNEQFF,TGTGCCAGCAGCTTGCCGGCGAGCGGTTCCAATGAGCAGTTCTTC
.,.,TRBJ2-3,TRBV4-2,CASSQRLPGGTDTQYF,TGTGCCAGCAGCCAACGACTGCCAGGGGGCACAGATACGCAGTATTTT
TRBD1,.,TRBJ2-7,TRBV5-1,CASSLSQGAREQYF,TGCGCCAGCAGCTTGTCCCAGGGGGCGCGGGAGCAGTACTTC
.,.,TRBJ1-5,TRBV5-4,CASSCGRTGPLYSNQPRHF,TGTGCCAGCAGCTGCGGGCGGACCGGGCCCCTTTATAGCAATCAGCCCCGGCATTTT
.,many,TRBJ1-4,TRBV30,CAWNPGLGNEKLFF,TGTGCCTGGAATCCAGGGTTGGGTAATGAAAAACTGTTTTTT
.,few,TRBJ1-1,TRBV18,CASSPEGRRLTEAFF,TGTGCCAGCTCACCAGAAGGGAGGAGGTTAACTGAAGCTTTCTTT
.,.,TRBJ2-7,TRBV5-4,CASSLLGRGASYEQYF,TGTGCCAGCAGCTTGTTGGGCAGGGGTGCGTCCTACGAGCAGTACTTC
TRBD2,.,TRBJ2-1,TRBV6-5,CASRPGLAGDGQFF,TGTGCCAGCAGACCGGGACTAGCGGGAGACGGTCAGTTCTTC
.,.,TRBJ1-1,TRBV15,CATSRVGGSEAFF,TGTGCCACCAGCAGAGTGGGAGGGAGTGAAGCTTTCTTT
TRBD1,.,TRBJ2-5,TRBV5-1,CASRPPGTGQETQYF,TGCGCCAGCAGACCACCCGGGACAGGGCAAGAGACCCAGTACTTC
.,many,TRBJ2-5,TRBV28,CASSRLGGQETQYF,TGTGCCAGCAGCCGGCTGGGTGGGCAAGAGACCCAGTACTTC
TRBD1,.,TRBJ1-4,TRBV19,CASSIDWTGINEKLFF,TGTGCCAGTAGTATAGACTGGACAGGGATTAACGAAAAACTGTTTTTT
.,.,TRBJ2-4,TRBV10-3,CAISPTSGSGSKNIQYF,TGTGCCATCAGCCCAACATCGGGGAGTGGGTCCAAAAACATTCAGTACTTC
.,.,TRBJ2-7,TRBV5-1,CASSLFGHEQYF,TGCGCCAGCAGCTTGTTTGGCCACGAGCAGTACTTC
TRBD1,.,TRBJ2-4,TRBV4-1,CASSQGTGGLLAKNIQYF,TGCGCCAGCAGCCAAGGGACAGGGGGATTACTAGCCAAAAACATTCAGTACTTC
.,.,TRBJ2-3,TRBV12-5,CASGLSRLTDTQYF,TGTGCTAGTGGTTTGAGCAGACTCACAGATACGCAGTATTTT
.,.,TRBJ2-3,TRBV10-3,CAISESEVDGRNTDTQYF,TGTGCCATCAGTGAGTCGGAGGTAGATGGGCGGAACACAGATACGCAGTATTTT
.,.,TRBJ1-2,TRBV21-1,CATRGSGYTF,TGTGCCACCCGTGGCAGCGGCTACACCTTC
.,.,TRBJ2-1,TRBV5-1,CASSLVRNEQFF,TGCGCCAGCAGCTTGGTTCGCAATGAGCAGTTCTTC